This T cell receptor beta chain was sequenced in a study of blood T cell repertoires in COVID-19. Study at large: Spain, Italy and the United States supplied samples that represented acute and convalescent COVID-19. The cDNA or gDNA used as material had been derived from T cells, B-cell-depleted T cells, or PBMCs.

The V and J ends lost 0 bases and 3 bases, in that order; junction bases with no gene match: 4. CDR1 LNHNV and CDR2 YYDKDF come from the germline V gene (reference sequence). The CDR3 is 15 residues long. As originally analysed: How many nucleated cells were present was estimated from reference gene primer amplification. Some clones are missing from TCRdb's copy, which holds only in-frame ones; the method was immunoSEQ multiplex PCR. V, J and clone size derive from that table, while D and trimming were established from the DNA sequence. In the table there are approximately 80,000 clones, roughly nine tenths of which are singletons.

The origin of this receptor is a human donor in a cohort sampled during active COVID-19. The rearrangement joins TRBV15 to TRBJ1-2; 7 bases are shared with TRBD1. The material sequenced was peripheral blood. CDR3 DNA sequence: TGTGCCACCAGCAGAGATCAGGGGGAGCACTATGGCTACACCTTC. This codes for CATSRDQGEHYGYTF.